The 10 T cell receptor beta chains in this list originate from one sample, sequenced in a study of blood T cell repertoires in COVID-19 (dated by TCRdb to between 2020 and 2021). To prepare the library, the immunoSEQ multiplex PCR assay was applied. TCRdb stores this immuneACCESS table with in-frame sequences only. Part of the clones is absent; in the studies checked, under half of the shortfall reflects unresolved V genes, and no reason is known for the rest. Present in this sample are 50,000 or so clones, 90% of which were seen just once. The ten largest clonotypes hold 3.5% to 5% of the sample. Sample: peripheral blood. These receptors came from a human donor in a cohort sampled during active COVID-19.

The chain is built from TRBV10-3 and TRBJ2-6; the match to TRBD1 covers 8 bases. The length of the CDR3 is 16 residues. In germline, CDR1 is ENHRY, CDR2 SYGVKD. J was trimmed by 0 bases and V by 5 bases; bases with no gene match: 3. The CDR3 DNA follows: TGTGCCATCAGTCTGGACAGGGCCTCTGGGGCCAACGTCCTGACTTTC. This sequence encodes CAISLDRASGANVLTF.

The chain carries TRBV19 and TRBJ1-3; no clear D gene. Germline-derived CDR1 and CDR2 are LNHDA and SQIVND (reference sequence). The V gene lost 3 bases and the J gene lost 0 bases, with 9 bases spanning the gap. CDR3 size: 15 residues. The CDR3 sequence: CASSILQFSGNTIYF. The CDR3 DNA is TGTGCCAGTAGTATCCTTCAGTTCTCTGGAAACACCATATATTTT.

J is TRBJ2-5 and V is TRBV7-6; no definite D call. The V end lost 1 base, the J end lost 1 base, and 10 bases lay between the germline ends. The CDR3 contains 15 residues. The germline V gene encodes CDR1 SGHVS and CDR2 FNYEAQ. The CDR3 reads CASSLGQILQETQYF. The CDR3 DNA reads as TGTGCCAGCAGCTTAGGGCAGATCCTCCAAGAGACCCAGTACTTC.

The CDR3 coding sequence is TGTGCCACCAGTGAGGCAGTCGTCCATGAGCAGTTCTTC. Amino acids: CATSEAVVHEQFF. J is TRBJ2-1 and V is TRBV24-1; D remains ambiguous. The CDR3 is 13 residues long. Trimming cost V 4 bases and J 8 bases, with 11 bases left between them. Germline CDR1 KGHDR, CDR2 SFDVKD.

V is TRBV6-5 and J is TRBJ1-2; 7 nucleotides match TRBD1. Trimming at V came to 2 bases and at J to 8 bases, leaving 14 bases not matched to a gene. The germline V gene has CDR1 MNHEY and CDR2 SVGAGI. This CDR3 is 16 amino acids long. CDR3 sequence (DNA): TGTGCCAGCAGTTACAATTCGAGACAGGGATCGGAAGGCTACACCTTC. Translation gives CASSYNSRQGSEGYTF.

The rearrangement joins TRBV7-9 to TRBJ1-2; 9 nucleotides align to TRBD1. The CDR3 is 15 residues long. The ends lost 1 base at V and 3 bases at J; junction bases unmatched: 3. CDR1 is SEHNR, CDR2 FQNEAQ, per germline (reference sequence). Here the CDR3 reads CASSLGDRADYGYTF. The CDR3 region has the DNA TGTGCCAGCAGCTTAGGGGACAGGGCGGACTATGGCTACACCTTC.

This clone was picked up one time. The chain employs TRBV6-5 and TRBJ2-1; TRBD2 matches 8 bases. The V gene's germline CDR1 is MNHEY and CDR2 SVGAGI. V was clipped by 2 bases and J by 7 bases; unmatched bases: 10. This CDR3 comprises 16 residues. CDR3 bases: TGTGCCAGCAGTTACCTCCGAGCGGGAGAGGGGAATGAGCAGTTCTTC. This sequence encodes CASSYLRAGEGNEQFF.

The chain is built from TRBV6-2 or TRBV6-3 and TRBJ2-7; D is perhaps TRBD1 (5 bases). The CDR3 length is 14 residues. The V gene's germline CDR1 is MNHEY and CDR2 SVGEGT. Trimming removed 4 bases at V and 2 bases at J, with 12 bases between. The CDR3 nucleotides are TGTGCCAGCAGTTCTCACAGGACCCCCTACGAGCAGTACGTC. It yields the protein CASSSHRTPYEQYV.

V gene TRBV27 combines with J gene TRBJ1-6; 11 nucleotides align to TRBD1. The CDR3 length is 16 residues. The trim removed 5 bases at V and 5 bases at J, leaving 5 bases unmatched. CDR1 is MNHEY and CDR2 is SMNVEV in the germline V gene (reference sequence). DNA of the CDR3: TGTGCCAGCAGTCTCCGGACAGGGGGCCATAATTCACCCCTCCACTTT. Translation: CASSLRTGGHNSPLHF.

The rearrangement uses TRBV19 and TRBJ2-4; 7 bases map to TRBD1. The length of the CDR3 is 19 residues. CDR1 and CDR2 from the germline V gene are LNHDA and SQIVND (reference sequence). The V segment lost 1 base and the J segment 0 bases; nucleotides outside the gene matches: 12. The CDR3 nucleotides are TGTGCCAGTAGTATAGGTTCTGGGACAGCTCAACTAGCCAAAAACATTCAGTACTTC. Its translation: CASSIGSGTAQLAKNIQYF.